The sequence of this T cell receptor (beta chain) was determined in a study of cytomegalovirus exposure and HLA in healthy donors. Study-wide results and caveats: Among the sequence variants, a highly shared cluster was likely an artifact of sequencing.

Remarks on this clone: Its target is not known.

Primers for the PCR totalled 60 Vbeta and 13 Jbeta. Generated by immunoSEQ multiplex PCR, the TCRdb table keeps only in-frame clones and is missing some. The table includes 150,000 to 200,000 clones, roughly four fifths detected once. The receptor was derived from a man younger than 35 in good health and CMV-seronegative. Sequencing was performed on PBMCs.

The CDR3 region has the DNA TGCGCCAGCAGCCAAGATGCCCTAGCGGGAGGGATTGCCTACGAGCAGTACTTC. Protein product: CASSQDALAGGIAYEQYF. The genes are TRBV4-3 and TRBJ2-5, with 12 bases that match TRBD2. The DNA matches TRBJ2-7 better at its end, which makes the J call doubtful. Germline V gene data show CDR1 as LGHNA and CDR2 as YSLEER. This CDR3 region has 18 residues.